These 11 T cell receptor beta chains were sequenced from one sample in a study of shared clonotypes between healthy human individuals. The method was immunoSEQ multiplex PCR; TCRdb's version includes in-frame clones alone and lacks a portion of them. The profile covers 2,500,000 or so clones, with 85% to 95% appearing a single time and about 0.13% taken by the ten largest. The sequenced sample consisted of naive CD4+ T cells sorted from blood. As to subset: CD45RA+ positively selected. These receptors all come from a man aged 18-30 years in good health.

V usage is TRBV27 and J usage is TRBJ2-7; tentatively, D is TRBD2 (5 bases). In germline, CDR1 is MNHEY, CDR2 SMNVEV (reference sequence). The CDR3 has 15 amino acids. Deletions cut 2 bases from V and 1 base from J, with 12 bases between. The CDR3 spells CASSLRLANSYEQYF. CDR3 nucleotide sequence: TGTGCCAGCAGTTTAAGGCTAGCAAATTCCTACGAGCAGTACTTC.

Only one count was recorded for this clone. The V gene is TRBV27, the J gene TRBJ2-2; 7 bases match TRBD1. The CDR3 is 15 amino acids. CDR1 is MNHEY and CDR2 is SMNVEV in the germline V gene (reference sequence). V trimming: 5 bases; J trimming: 2 bases; junction bases outside the gene matches: 5. Here the CDR3 reads CASSTDRLNTGELFF. The CDR3 nucleotides are TGTGCCAGCAGTACGGACAGGCTTAACACCGGGGAGCTGTTTTTT.

The gene calls are TRBV21-1 and TRBJ2-7; the D call in the table, TRBD1, was not verified against the DNA. TRBV21-1 represents a pseudogene. This CDR3 comprises 15 residues. CDR3 DNA: TGTGCCAGCAGCAAAATCTCGGACAGGACCTACGAGCAGTACTTC. Its translation is CASSKISDRTYEQYF.

The chain employs TRBV18 and TRBJ1-3, with D possibly matching TRBD1 (5 bases). There are 15 residues in the CDR3. Germline V lookup: CDR1 KGHSH, CDR2 LQKENI. Trimming pared 3 bases from V and 0 bases from J, leaving 9 bases between. The CDR3: CASSPDTGSGNTIYF. The CDR3 DNA sequence: TGTGCCAGCTCACCCGACACAGGCTCTGGAAACACCATATATTTT.

The gene calls are TRBV9 and TRBJ2-3, with D perhaps being TRBD1 or TRBD2 (5 bases each). The CDR3 contains 15 residues. V lost 5 bases, J lost 0 bases, and 13 bases lay in between. Germline V gene sequence: CDR1 SGDLS, CDR2 YYNGEE. Here the CDR3 DNA reads TGTGCCAGCAGAGGGGACGACTCTAGCACAGATACGCAGTATTTT. Translated: CASRGDDSSTDTQYF.

This chain connects TRBV7-6 to TRBJ2-7; TRBD1 matches 11 bases. There are 15 residues in the CDR3. The germline CDR1 and CDR2 sequences are SGHVS and FNYEAQ. V lost 2 bases and J lost 2; bases outside the gene matches: 2. The CDR3 spells CASSLTGQGAYEQYF. The CDR3 nucleotides are TGTGCCAGCAGCTTAACGGGACAGGGGGCCTACGAGCAGTACTTC. The full variable domain, rest sourced from reference TRBV7-6 and TRBJ2-7, is GAGVSQSPRYKVTKRGQDVALRCDPISGHVSLYWYRQALGQGPEFLTYFNYEAQQDKSGLPNDRFSAERPEGSISTLTIQRTEQRDSAMYRCASSLTGQGAYEQYFGPGTRLTVT.

The rearrangement joins TRBV19 to TRBJ2-7; no clear D gene. CDR1 and CDR2 (germline): LNHDA, SQIVND (reference sequence). The CDR3 has 13 residues. Between the trimmed V and J ends, which lost 4 bases and 3 bases, there was a span of 10 bases. In nucleotides, the CDR3 is TGTGCCAGTAGTACCCAACACAACTACGAGCAGTACTTC. Encoded protein: CASSTQHNYEQYF.

V and J are TRBV7-2 and TRBJ2-1, with D possibly TRBD2 on 6 matching bases. The CDR3 length is 15 residues. V lost 5 bases and J lost 6, with 17 bases in between. CDR1 is SGHTA, CDR2 FQGNSA, per germline. CDR3 region: CASSPLGLAANEQFF. The DNA of the CDR3 is TGTGCCAGCAGCCCGCTGGGCTTAGCGGCCAATGAGCAGTTCTTC.

V gene TRBV10-3 combines with J gene TRBJ1-2; 7 nucleotides match TRBD1. V shed 4 bases, J shed 1 base, and the junction held 12 bases outside the gene matches. This CDR3 region has 17 residues. CDR1 is ENHRY, CDR2 SYGVKD, per germline. CDR3 nucleotides: TGTGCCATCAGTGCCCGGGACAGCCCTTCGATTAACTATGGCTACACCTTC. Protein product: CAISARDSPSINYGYTF.

As to this clone: This specimen includes other DNA sequences encoding the same CDR3. The gene calls are TRBV5-1 and TRBJ2-2; unclear D gene. This CDR3 has 15 amino acids. Trimming removed 0 bases at V and 0 bases at J, with 6 bases between. Germline V lookup: CDR1 SGHRS, CDR2 YFSETQ. CDR3 coding DNA: TGCGCCAGCAGCTTGGGTCCGGCGAACACCGGGGAGCTGTTTTTT. It translates to CASSLGPANTGELFF.

The V gene is TRBV5-6, the J gene TRBJ1-2; D remains unclear. Germline CDR1 and CDR2: SGHDT and YYEEEE. Trimming took off 6 bases at V and 0 bases at J, with 12 bases between the two ends. The CDR3 loop spans 14 amino acids. The CDR3 sequence: CASTHGISNYGYTF. The CDR3 DNA follows: TGTGCCAGCACCCACGGGATTTCTAACTATGGCTACACCTTC.